This entry lists 28 T cell receptor beta chains sequenced from one sample in a study of shared clonotypes between healthy human individuals. Using immunoSEQ multiplex PCR, the repertoire was profiled, and TCRdb retains in-frame clones only, with some absent. The profile shows some 680,000 clones, around four fifths of them singletons. Source material: memory CD4+ T cells sorted from blood. The subset was: CD45RA-negative fraction. The receptors originated from a woman aged 25-40 years in good health.

The V call is TRBV2, the J call TRBJ2-7; D gene unclear. The CDR3 has 13 residues. Trimming removed 4 bases from V and 2 bases from J, with 9 bases in between. Germline V gives CDR1 SNHLY, CDR2 FYNNEI. The CDR3 is CASSVQQAYEQYF. The DNA for the CDR3 is TGTGCCAGCAGTGTCCAGCAGGCCTACGAGCAGTACTTC.

The gene calls are TRBV27 and TRBJ2-7; D ambiguous. Trimming took off 2 bases at V and 9 bases at J, with 8 bases between the two ends. CDR1 is MNHEY and CDR2 is SMNVEV in the germline V gene (reference sequence). The CDR3 loop spans 11 amino acids. The CDR3 coding sequence is TGTGCCAGCAGTTTAGCACACGTGCAGTACTTC. Translation: CASSLAHVQYF.

The chain employs TRBV2 and TRBJ1-1; D unresolved. CDR3 length: 11 amino acids. The germline gives CDR1 SNHLY, CDR2 FYNNEI. V lost 7 bases to trimming and J lost 8 bases, with 11 bases between them. For the CDR3, the DNA is TGTGCCAGCACCATAATTAGGGAAGCTTTCTTT. This codes for CASTIIREAFF. The full variable domain, completed using reference TRBV2 and TRBJ1-1, is EPEVTQTPSHQVTQMGQEVILRCVPISNHLYFYWYRQILGQKVEFLVSFYNNEISEKSEIFDDQFSVERPDGSNFTLKIRSTKLEDSAMYFCASTIIREAFFGQGTRLTVV.

This clone was counted only a few times. The chain links TRBV20-1 to TRBJ2-3; unclear D gene. This CDR3 contains 11 residues. CDR1 and CDR2 (germline): DFQATT, SNEGSKA (reference sequence). V gave up 1 base and J gave up 7 bases, with 6 bases separating them. The CDR3 spells CSARAQYTQYF. The CDR3 region has the DNA TGCAGTGCTAGAGCCCAGTATACGCAGTATTTT.

This clone was counted between two and nine times. V gene TRBV25-1 combines with J gene TRBJ2-7; D not resolved. The CDR3 runs to 18 residues. The V gene lost 4 bases and the J gene lost 0 bases, with 22 bases spanning the gap. Germline V gives CDR1 MGHDK, CDR2 SYGVNS. CDR3 loop: CASSGHAHSPESSYEQYF. The CDR3 DNA reads TGTGCCAGCAGTGGCCACGCACACAGCCCGGAGAGCTCCTACGAGCAGTACTTC.

This clone was counted ten times or more. V and J are TRBV28 and TRBJ1-5; D is undetermined. There are 13 residues in the CDR3. Germline CDR1 is MDHEN and CDR2 is SYDVKM. V lost 5 bases to trimming and J lost 4 bases, with 9 bases between them. The CDR3 reads CASSRQSNQPQHF. In DNA, the CDR3 is TGTGCCAGCAGTCGTCAATCAAATCAGCCCCAGCATTTT.

The chain carries TRBV6-1 and TRBJ1-2; D is undetermined. Germline-derived CDR1 and CDR2 are MNHNS and SASEGT. The CDR3 has 15 amino acids. V lost 1 base to trimming and J lost 4 bases, with 13 bases between them. DNA of the CDR3: TGTGCCAGCAGTGAAGTTGGCGGAGGGCCCTATGGCTACACCTTC. As protein: CASSEVGGGPYGYTF.

This clone was detected only once. V and J are TRBV7-8 and TRBJ2-5; a possible D gene is TRBD1 (6 bases). CDR3 length equals 14 residues. The V gene's germline CDR1 is SGHVS and CDR2 FQNEAQ. V lost 3 bases to trimming and J lost 1 base, with 9 bases between them. The chain's CDR3 is CASSLRTVQETQYF. For the CDR3, the DNA is TGTGCCAGCAGCTTGAGGACAGTCCAAGAGACCCAGTACTTC.

This clone was seen just once. The chain is built from TRBV6-6 and TRBJ1-4; D gene ambiguous. Between the trimmed V and J ends, which lost 6 bases and 7 bases, there was a span of 15 bases. Germline V lookup: CDR1 MNHNY, CDR2 SVGAGI (reference sequence). CDR3 size: 14 residues. The CDR3 spells CASRRTGKSEKLFF. The CDR3 DNA is TGTGCCAGCAGGCGCACGGGAAAGAGTGAAAAACTGTTTTTT.

V usage is TRBV9 and J usage is TRBJ1-2, with D uncertain. The CDR3 totals 15 residues. V lost 0 bases, J lost 4 bases, and 13 bases lay in between. CDR1 is SGDLS and CDR2 is YYNGEE in the germline V gene. CDR3: CASSVGGKGGYGYTF. DNA of the CDR3: TGTGCCAGCAGCGTAGGTGGGAAGGGCGGCTATGGCTACACCTTC.

The J gene is TRBJ2-2, the V gene TRBV9; tentative D call: TRBD2 (6 bases). The CDR3 spans 14 residues. Germline CDR1 SGDLS, CDR2 YYNGEE. Trimming cost V 3 bases and J 2 bases, with 8 bases left between them. CDR3 loop: CASSGGLNTGELFF. The DNA for the CDR3 is TGTGCCAGCAGCGGGGGACTCAACACCGGGGAGCTGTTTTTT.

The chain links TRBV5-1 to TRBJ1-1; 7 bases match TRBD1. The CDR3 is 15 amino acids. Per germline, CDR1 SGHRS and CDR2 YFSETQ. Trimming took 4 bases from V and 1 from J; bases not matched to a gene: 7. CDR3 residues: CASSLTGQTNTEAFF. The DNA for the CDR3 is TGCGCCAGCAGCCTTACGGGACAGACGAACACTGAAGCTTTCTTT. The whole variable domain, remainder taken from reference TRBV5-1 and TRBJ1-1, is KAGVTQTPRYLIKTRGQQVTLSCSPISGHRSVSWYQQTPGQGLQFLFEYFSETQRNKGNFPGRFSGRQFSNSRSEMNVSTLELGDSALYLCASSLTGQTNTEAFFGQGTRLTVV.

J is TRBJ1-2 and V is TRBV9; 12 bases map to TRBD1. CDR1 is SGDLS, CDR2 YYNGEE, per germline. This CDR3 is built from 16 residues. The V gene end was trimmed by 4 bases and the J gene end by 7 bases; junction bases not matched to a gene: 11. Here the CDR3 DNA reads TGTGCCAGCAGCCAATCCGGGACAGGGGGCGTAGGTGGCTACACCTTC. This translates into CASSQSGTGGVGGYTF.

The CDR3 sequence is CASSLFASGSLGNEQYF. DNA of the CDR3: TGCGCCAGCAGCTTGTTTGCTAGCGGAAGCCTAGGGAACGAGCAGTACTTC. The chain recombines TRBV5-1 with TRBJ2-7; TRBD2 agrees at 7 bases. The CDR3 has 17 amino acids. Germline CDR1 is SGHRS and CDR2 is YFSETQ. V was pared by 1 base and J by 5 bases, with 15 bases of the junction left unmatched.

This chain connects TRBV4-1 to TRBJ2-1, with a possible D match to TRBD1 (6 bases). This CDR3 comprises 17 residues. The V end lost 2 bases, the J end lost 0 bases, and 14 bases lay between the germline ends. The germline V gene encodes CDR1 MGHRA and CDR2 YSYEKL. The CDR3 protein is CASSQRRQVASYNEQFF. Written as DNA, the CDR3 is TGCGCCAGCAGCCAAAGAAGACAGGTTGCCTCCTACAATGAGCAGTTCTTC.

CDR3 sequence: CASSYGRKTYNTEAFF. In DNA, the CDR3 is TGTGCCAGCAGTTACGGCCGAAAAACTTACAACACTGAAGCTTTCTTT. V usage is TRBV6-5 and J usage is TRBJ1-1, with D unresolved. Germline V gene sequence: CDR1 MNHEY, CDR2 SVGAGI. CDR3 length: 16 residues. Between the trimmed V and J ends, which lost 2 bases and 2 bases, there was a span of 15 bases.

The sample holds one count of this clone. The chain joins TRBV27 to TRBJ2-7; no firm D call. Germline CDR1 and CDR2: MNHEY and SMNVEV (reference sequence). V was trimmed by 3 bases and J by 6 bases, leaving 6 bases between them. This CDR3 region has 11 residues. CDR3 protein: CASSFPPEQYF. The CDR3 DNA follows: TGTGCCAGCAGTTTCCCCCCCGAGCAGTACTTC.

This clone has a count of ten or more. The chain carries TRBV29-1 and TRBJ2-5, with 11 bases matching TRBD2. The CDR3 is made up of 14 amino acids. V shed 7 bases, J shed 3 bases, and the junction held 7 bases outside the gene matches. Germline CDR1 reads SQVTM; CDR2 reads ANQGSEA. CDR3 in DNA: TGCAGCGCCACACTAGCGGGAGTCAAAGAGACCCAGTACTTC. This encodes CSATLAGVKETQYF.

The chain recombines TRBV28 with TRBJ2-7; D may be TRBD2 (6 bases). The CDR3 extends over 14 amino acids. CDR1 and CDR2 (germline): MDHEN, SYDVKM. V was cut by 2 bases and J by 4 bases, with 12 bases left in between. CDR3 sequence (DNA): TGTGCCAGCAGTTTACCCGGGAGTGGTTACGAGCAGTACTTC. Its translation is CASSLPGSGYEQYF.

The chain links TRBV6-5 to TRBJ1-2; 7 nucleotides align to TRBD1. CDR1 MNHEY and CDR2 SVGAGI come from the germline V gene. This CDR3 is 14 amino acids long. The trim removed 7 bases at V and 2 bases at J, leaving 7 bases unmatched. In nucleotides, the CDR3 is TGTGCCAGCACTAAGGGGGCGCAGAACTATGGCTACACCTTC. Translating it yields CASTKGAQNYGYTF.

The V gene is TRBV5-1, the J gene TRBJ2-5, with 12 bases aligning to TRBD2. The germline V gene encodes CDR1 SGHRS and CDR2 YFSETQ. V dropped 0 bases and J dropped 5; count of bases not matched to a gene: 11. There are 18 residues in the CDR3. As DNA, the CDR3 is TGCGCCAGCAGCTTGGGAACTAGCGGGAGGTTTAGGATTGAGACCCAGTACTTC. It specifies CASSLGTSGRFRIETQYF.

The V gene is TRBV7-6, the J gene TRBJ2-5; D uncertain. Germline-derived CDR1 and CDR2 are SGHVS and FNYEAQ. The CDR3 totals 13 residues. Trimming left V 2 bases short and J 1 base short, with 5 bases between. The CDR3 reads CASSLTFQETQYF. CDR3 bases: TGTGCCAGCAGCTTAACCTTCCAAGAGACCCAGTACTTC.

This clone has only a few counts. This chain connects TRBV7-6 to TRBJ2-2; 8 nucleotides line up with TRBD2. This CDR3 is built from 16 residues. Germline V gene lookup returns CDR1 SGHVS and CDR2 FNYEAQ. Unmatched junction bases numbered 7, after V lost 1 base and J lost 6 bases. This CDR3 reads CASSLETSGGSGELFF. As DNA, the CDR3 is TGTGCCAGCAGCTTAGAAACTAGCGGCGGTTCCGGGGAGCTGTTTTTT.

The chain carries TRBV5-8 and TRBJ2-5; D unclear. V shed 0 bases and J shed 5 bases, with 5 bases lying between them. The CDR3 consists of 12 residues. Germline V gene lookup returns CDR1 SGHTS and CDR2 YDEGEE. Here the CDR3 DNA reads TGTGCCAGCAGCTTGGCTGGGGAGACCCAGTACTTC. Translation gives CASSLAGETQYF.

This clone was observed a few times. The rearrangement uses TRBV7-9 and TRBJ1-2; D call uncertain. CDR3 length: 11 residues. V was trimmed by 6 bases and J by 6 bases, leaving 8 bases between them. The germline CDR1 and CDR2 sequences are SEHNR and FQNEAQ (reference sequence). The CDR3 is CASRGLDGYTF. The DNA of the CDR3 is TGTGCCAGCAGGGGTTTAGATGGCTACACCTTC.

The chain is built from TRBV28 and TRBJ2-5; TRBD1 or TRBD2 may be the D gene (5 bases each). The end of the DNA aligns better with TRBJ2-7, so the J call may be wrong. The germline gives CDR1 MDHEN, CDR2 SYDVKM. The CDR3 is 18 amino acids. CDR3 nucleotide sequence: TGTGCCAGCAGTTTATTCAGAAGGGACGTTTTTCAATTGCACGAGCAGTACTTC. Translation gives CASSLFRRDVFQLHEQYF.

The V gene is TRBV28, the J gene TRBJ2-5; possibly TRBD1 for D (5 bases). The end of the DNA aligns better with TRBJ2-7, so the J call may be wrong. Looked up from germline, CDR1 is MDHEN and CDR2 is SYDVKM. CDR3 size: 14 residues. The CDR3 nucleotides read TGTGCCAGCAGTTTACCGGACATATCCTACGAGCAGTACTTC. It is translated as CASSLPDISYEQYF.

A note on this clone: Other DNA sequences in this sample translate to the same CDR3. V is TRBV19 and J is TRBJ1-1; D gene ambiguous. The CDR3 runs 13 residues. The germline gives CDR1 LNHDA, CDR2 SQIVND (reference sequence). Trimming took off 2 bases at V and 1 base at J, with 5 bases between the two ends. The DNA for the CDR3 is TGTGCCAGTAGTATATCTCCGAACACTGAAGCTTTCTTT. It specifies CASSISPNTEAFF.